These 23 T cell receptor beta chains were sequenced from one sample in a study of blood T cell repertoires in COVID-19. Sequencing used immunoSEQ multiplex PCR; TCRdb keeps in-frame clones, though not all of them. This repertoire shows roughly 160,000 clones, around four fifths found once; its top ten account for 2.9%. Sequencing was carried out using peripheral blood. Receptors originate from a woman in her sixties with acute or convalescent COVID-19.

The J gene is TRBJ2-4, the V gene TRBV6-2 or TRBV6-3; D may be TRBD1 (5 bases). V lost 5 bases and J lost 9, with 17 bases in between. The germline CDR1 and CDR2 sequences are MNHEY and SVGEGT. CDR3 length equals 14 residues. CDR3: CASSPQTVWSIQYF. In DNA, the CDR3 is TGTGCCAGCAGTCCACAGACAGTCTGGAGCATTCAGTACTTC.

The chain combines TRBV4-1 with TRBJ2-7; 12 bases align to TRBD2. Germline trimming cut 6 bases from V and 7 bases from J; bases unmatched to any gene: 10. This CDR3 has 15 amino acids. Germline loops: CDR1 MGHRA, CDR2 YSYEKL. CDR3 sequence reads: CASRASGGAREEQYF. In nucleotides, the CDR3 is TGCGCCAGCAGAGCTAGCGGGGGGGCTCGTGAGGAGCAGTACTTC.

The V and J genes are TRBV6-5 and TRBJ1-2, with 10 bases that match TRBD1. The CDR3 extends over 15 amino acids. From germline, CDR1 is MNHEY and CDR2 SVGAGI. The trim removed 7 bases at V and 3 bases at J, leaving 8 bases unmatched. CDR3 amino acids: CASTVRTGGYYGYTF. CDR3 DNA: TGTGCCAGCACGGTTCGGACAGGGGGATACTATGGCTACACCTTC.

The chain employs TRBV4-2 and TRBJ1-3, with 8 bases that match TRBD1. CDR3 size: 16 residues. Germline CDR1 is LGHNA and CDR2 is YNFKEQ. With 6 bases clipped from V and 0 bases from J, the junction kept 7 bases outside the gene matches. CDR3 amino acids: CASRAWTGSSGNTIYF. The DNA of the CDR3 is TGTGCCAGCAGGGCATGGACAGGGAGCTCTGGAAACACCATATATTTT.

This rearrangement joins TRBV7-6 to TRBJ1-5, with 8 bases matching TRBD1. The CDR3 has 11 amino acids. The V segment lost 11 bases and the J segment 6 bases; nucleotides outside the gene matches: 3. Germline CDR1 and CDR2: SGHVS and FNYEAQ. This CDR3 is CAGQGIQPQHF. CDR3 nucleotides: TGTGCCGGACAGGGTATTCAGCCCCAGCATTTT.

This clone was observed many times. CDR3 in DNA: TGTGCCATCAGTGAAGTCGGGCAGGGGCTAGAGTTGAACACTGAAGCTTTCTTT. This translates into CAISEVGQGLELNTEAFF. The chain employs TRBV10-3 and TRBJ1-1; D perhaps matches TRBD1 (6 bases). The CDR3 spans 18 residues. Germline CDR1 and CDR2: ENHRY and SYGVKD. V lost 3 bases and J 0 bases, leaving 20 bases between the germline ends.

With respect to this clone: The same CDR3 can be traced to other DNA sequences in this sample. The chain uses TRBV3-1 (or the pseudogene TRBV3-2) and TRBJ2-7, with 12 positions matching TRBD1. This CDR3 is built from 15 residues. Germline values: CDR1 LGHDT, CDR2 YNNKEL (reference sequence). V gave up 4 bases and J gave up 2 bases; unmatched junction bases: 3. For the CDR3, the DNA is TGTGCCAGCAGCCTCCGGGACAGGGGGCCCTACGAGCAGTACTTC. Translating gives CASSLRDRGPYEQYF.

The CDR3 sequence: CASSEERSGGSYEQYF. The CDR3 DNA follows: TGTGCCAGCAGTGAAGAACGAAGCGGGGGGTCCTACGAGCAGTACTTC. V is TRBV2 and J is TRBJ2-7; 9 nucleotides align to TRBD2. With V trimmed by 1 base and J by 1 base, 5 bases remained unmatched. The CDR3 is 16 amino acids. Germline V gene data show CDR1 as SNHLY and CDR2 as FYNNEI.

The chain links TRBV2 to TRBJ1-6, with 9 bases lining up with TRBD1. V lost 6 bases, J lost 5 bases, and 5 bases stayed unmatched. The germline CDR1 and CDR2 sequences are SNHLY and FYNNEI. The CDR3 loop spans 15 amino acids. DNA for the CDR3: TGTGCCAGCAGAAAGGACAGGGGAAATAATTCACCCCTCCACTTT. Amino acids: CASRKDRGNNSPLHF. The entire variable domain, with the rest obtained from reference TRBV2 and TRBJ1-6, is as follows: EPEVTQTPSHQVTQMGQEVILRCVPISNHLYFYWYRQILGQKVEFLVSFYNNEISEKSEIFDDQFSVERPDGSNFTLKIRSTKLEDSAMYFCASRKDRGNNSPLHFGNGTRLTVT.

This chain links TRBV19 with TRBJ2-2, with D unresolved. CDR3 length equals 14 residues. V was shortened by 1 base and J by 8 bases, with 11 bases between the two germline ends. Germline V gene lookup returns CDR1 LNHDA and CDR2 SQIVND (reference sequence). The CDR3 DNA sequence: TGTGCCAGTAGTATAGGGTTAGTTTCGGGGGAGCTGTTTTTT. Its protein product is CASSIGLVSGELFF.

The chain has TRBV19 and TRBJ2-3, with a possible D match to TRBD2 (5 bases). The CDR3 contains 16 residues. Trimming took 3 bases from V and 3 from J, leaving 16 bases between them. The V gene's germline CDR1 is LNHDA and CDR2 SQIVND (reference sequence). CDR3 residues: CASSMGTPRGTDTQYF. CDR3 sequence (DNA): TGTGCCAGTAGTATGGGAACTCCCCGAGGGACAGATACGCAGTATTTT.

This chain uses TRBV2 with TRBJ1-4; D ambiguous. Germline V CDR1 and CDR2: SNHLY, FYNNEI. The CDR3 is made up of 14 amino acids. Trimming shortened V by 3 bases and J by 3 bases, and 8 bases separated the two germline ends. The DNA for the CDR3 is TGTGCCAGCAGTGACCCGGGATCTAATGAAAAACTGTTTTTT. As protein: CASSDPGSNEKLFF.

This rearrangement joins TRBV27 to TRBJ1-6; TRBD1 matches 10 bases. CDR3 length: 14 amino acids. The germline CDR1 and CDR2 sequences are MNHEY and SMNVEV (reference sequence). V lost 8 bases, J lost 8 bases, and 6 bases stayed unmatched. This chain's CDR3 is CASGRQGAHSPLHF. In DNA form, the CDR3 reads TGTGCCAGCGGCAGACAGGGGGCGCATTCACCCCTCCACTTT.

The chain carries TRBV4-3 and TRBJ2-7; D gene unclear. CDR3 length: 13 residues. Trimming stripped 2 bases from V and 4 bases from J, with 9 bases between. The germline gives CDR1 LGHNA, CDR2 YSLEER. Written as DNA, the CDR3 is TGCGCCAGCAGCCAATCTATTCTGTACGAGCAGTACTTC. Translated: CASSQSILYEQYF.

This rearrangement joins TRBV5-3 to TRBJ1-2, with D uncertain. TRBV5-3 belongs to the ORF category, with a function that is uncertain. V lost 2 bases to trimming and J lost 0 bases, with 8 bases between them. The CDR3 consists of 14 residues. CDR3 region: CARSLPGANYGYTF. The CDR3 nucleotides read TGTGCCAGAAGCTTACCGGGAGCTAACTATGGCTACACCTTC.

The V gene is TRBV3-1 (or the pseudogene TRBV3-2), the J gene TRBJ2-3, with TRBD2 as a possible D gene (6 bases). Germline CDR1 is LGHDT and CDR2 is YNNKEL (reference sequence). This CDR3 region has 15 residues. V was clipped by 4 bases and J by 4 bases, with 15 bases between them. For the CDR3, the DNA is TGTGCCAGCAGCCGTCTGGGGGGAAGGGCAGATACGCAGTATTTT. Amino acids: CASSRLGGRADTQYF.

V usage is TRBV6-5 and J usage is TRBJ2-3, with 9 bases identical to TRBD2. The CDR3 extends over 15 amino acids. Germline CDR1 is MNHEY and CDR2 is SVGAGI. With 10 bases clipped from V and 5 bases from J, the junction kept 13 bases outside the gene matches. CDR3 loop: CATSPRGGARDTQYF. DNA of the CDR3: TGTGCCACATCTCCTCGCGGGGGGGCCCGAGATACGCAGTATTTT.

The chain recombines TRBV6-5 with TRBJ1-5; D is ambiguous. CDR3 length: 14 amino acids. V lost 6 bases and J 0 bases, leaving 9 bases between the germline ends. Per germline, CDR1 MNHEY and CDR2 SVGAGI. The CDR3 coding sequence is TGTGCCAGCAGCTACCCGGTTAGCAATCAGCCCCAGCATTTT. Its translation is CASSYPVSNQPQHF.

The chain carries TRBV6-4 and TRBJ2-7; perhaps TRBD2 as D (6 bases). CDR3 size: 17 residues. With 2 bases removed from V and 3 bases from J, the gap between germline ends came to 20 bases. CDR1 is MRHNA and CDR2 is SNTAGT in the germline V gene. Here the CDR3 reads CASSDISGGLRIYEQYF. In DNA, the CDR3 is TGTGCCAGCAGTGACATCTCCGGAGGGCTAAGGATCTACGAGCAGTACTTC.

V and J are TRBV29-1 and TRBJ1-1, with 10 nucleotides matching TRBD1. Trimming cost V 7 bases and J 3 bases; bases outside gene matches: 8. Germline CDR1 and CDR2: SQVTM and ANQGSEA. CDR3 length: 14 amino acids. The CDR3 protein is CSGERDRGYTEAFF. CDR3 coding DNA: TGCAGCGGAGAGCGGGACAGGGGCTACACTGAAGCTTTCTTT.

This chain connects TRBV19 to TRBJ2-7, with a possible D match to TRBD1 (5 bases). The germline V and J ends were trimmed by 5 bases and 1 base, with 15 bases remaining between them. Germline lookup yields CDR1 LNHDA and CDR2 SQIVND (reference sequence). The CDR3 has 15 amino acids. CDR3 amino acids: CASSHRGGASYEQYF. The CDR3, as DNA: TGTGCCAGTAGTCACCGAGGTGGGGCGTCCTACGAGCAGTACTTC.

The chain's CDR3 is CATSRGGEVWEKLFF. In DNA, the CDR3 is TGTGCCACCAGCAGAGGAGGGGAGGTTTGGGAAAAACTGTTTTTT. J is TRBJ1-4 and V is TRBV15, with a possible D match to TRBD1 (5 bases). CDR3 length: 15 residues. In germline, CDR1 is LNHNV, CDR2 YYDKDF (reference sequence). Trimming removed 1 base from V and 8 bases from J, with 14 bases in between.

V and J are TRBV7-2 and TRBJ2-2; D is unresolved. V was shortened by 1 base and J by 4 bases, with 7 bases between the two germline ends. Germline assignment: CDR1 SGHTA and CDR2 FQGNSA. The CDR3 runs to 14 residues. In DNA form, the CDR3 reads TGTGCCAGCAGCTTAGTCCCCGGCACCGGGGAGCTGTTTTTT. Protein sequence: CASSLVPGTGELFF.